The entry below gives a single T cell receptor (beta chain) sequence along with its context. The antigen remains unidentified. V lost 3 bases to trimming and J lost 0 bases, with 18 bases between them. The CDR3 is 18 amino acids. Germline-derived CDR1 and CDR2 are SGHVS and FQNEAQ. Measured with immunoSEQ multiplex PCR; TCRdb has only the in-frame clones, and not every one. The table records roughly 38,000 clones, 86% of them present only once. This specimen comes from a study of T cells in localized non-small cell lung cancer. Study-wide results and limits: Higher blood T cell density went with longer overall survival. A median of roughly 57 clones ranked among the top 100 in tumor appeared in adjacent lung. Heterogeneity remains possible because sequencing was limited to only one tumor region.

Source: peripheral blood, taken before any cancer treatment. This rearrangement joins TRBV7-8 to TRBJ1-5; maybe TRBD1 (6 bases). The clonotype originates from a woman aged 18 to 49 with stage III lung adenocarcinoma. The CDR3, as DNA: TGTGCCAGCAGCTTGAGGGGACAATGGGGACATAGCAATCAGCCCCAGCATTTT. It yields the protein CASSLRGQWGHSNQPQHF.